These 18 T cell receptor beta chains originate from one sample sequenced in a study of T cell repertoires in cytomegalovirus infection. MiXCR, applied by TCRdb to the reads, yields one record per CDR3 protein. The repertoire includes 250,000 or so distinct CDR3 sequences, over 15% of them detected once, and around 47% sits in the top ten. The material sequenced was CD8+ T cells from PBMCs. Receptors were obtained from a human donor in good health (CMV status not recorded). Some clones in this sample may be carry-over from other donors' samples.

V gene TRBV28 combines with J gene TRBJ2-7; D not resolved. Trimming removed 2 bases at V and 3 bases at J, with 11 bases between. CDR1 and CDR2 (germline): MDHEN, SYDVKM. The CDR3 sequence is 14 residues long. This chain's CDR3 is CASSLRRAGYEQYF. In DNA, the CDR3 is TGTGCCAGCAGTTTACGCCGGGCTGGCTACGAGCAGTACTTC.

The J gene is TRBJ2-4, the V gene TRBV2; no firm D call. CDR3 size: 15 residues. V lost 3 bases to trimming and J lost 1 base, with 10 bases between them. The germline V gene has CDR1 SNHLY and CDR2 FYNNEI. CDR3 protein: CASSDTSFAKNIQYF. CDR3 bases: TGTGCCAGCAGTGATACCAGTTTTGCCAAAAACATTCAGTACTTC.

Remarks on this clonotype: A much larger clonotype is one base distant, so this may be a read error. The gene calls are TRBV28 and TRBJ1-4; no clear D gene. The length of the CDR3 is 11 residues. Germline lookup yields CDR1 MDHEN and CDR2 SYDVKM. Trimming took off 8 bases at V and 9 bases at J, with 10 bases between the two ends. CDR3 sequence (DNA): TGTGCCAGCCGTGGAGATAAAAAACTGTTTTTT. This sequence encodes CASRGDKKLFF.

The sample holds many counts of this clonotype. This chain uses TRBV7-9 with TRBJ2-3, with TRBD1 matching over 7 bases. The junction had 9 bases not matched to a gene; V was cut back by 4 bases and J by 2 bases. Germline CDR1 SEHNR, CDR2 FQNEAQ (reference sequence). This CDR3 has 16 amino acids. CDR3 DNA sequence: TGTGCCAGCAGCTGGGGGCCGGGACAGATCACAGATACGCAGTATTTT. Its protein is CASSWGPGQITDTQYF.

In its sample, this clonotype was seen many times. This chain links TRBV7-2 with TRBJ1-5; tentatively, D is TRBD1 (5 bases). This CDR3 has 21 amino acids. The germline V gene has CDR1 SGHTA and CDR2 FQGNSA. The V end was cut by 5 bases, the J end by 2 bases, with 31 bases between. The CDR3 protein is CASSPEDFGGITSAGNQPQHF. CDR3 nucleotides: TGTGCCAGCAGCCCAGAGGATTTCGGGGGGATTACGTCCGCGGGCAATCAGCCCCAGCATTTT. Variable domain in full (rest from reference TRBV7-2 and TRBJ1-5): GAGVSQSPSNKVTEKGKDVELRCDPISGHTALYWYRQSLGQGLEFLIYFQGNSAPDKSGLPSDRFSAERTGGSVSTLTIQRTQQEDSAVYLCASSPEDFGGITSAGNQPQHFGDGTRLSIL.

There are a few counts of this clonotype. The chain carries TRBV4-2 and TRBJ1-1, with a weak D call TRBD1 (6 bases). Germline V gene sequence: CDR1 LGHNA, CDR2 YNFKEQ. V dropped 0 bases and J dropped 0 bases, with 8 bases sitting between them. The CDR3 is 15 amino acids. The CDR3 spells CASSQEAGVNTEAFF. The CDR3 nucleotides read TGTGCCAGCAGCCAAGAGGCAGGGGTGAACACTGAAGCTTTCTTT.

The chain combines TRBV4-3 with TRBJ2-1; D might be TRBD2 (5 bases). Trimming took 4 bases from V and 0 from J, leaving 13 bases between them. The CDR3 is 16 residues long. CDR1 and CDR2 from the germline V gene are LGHNA and YSLEER. The CDR3 DNA follows: TGCGCCAGCAGCCGAGGGCCCCAAACCTCCTACAATGAGCAGTTCTTC. It yields the protein CASSRGPQTSYNEQFF.

This clonotype was observed a handful of times. The V call is TRBV27, the J call TRBJ2-1; 10 bases are shared with TRBD2. V lost 6 bases and J lost 9; bases outside the gene matches: 5. There are 13 residues in the CDR3. CDR1 is MNHEY, CDR2 SMNVEV, per germline (reference sequence). The CDR3 protein is CASSQSGGGEQFF. In DNA, the CDR3 is TGTGCCAGCAGCCAAAGCGGGGGGGGTGAGCAGTTCTTC.

This CDR3 is CSARDQGSNLNEQYF. The CDR3 nucleotides are TGCAGTGCTAGAGATCAAGGGAGCAATCTCAACGAGCAGTACTTC. This chain joins TRBV20-1 and TRBJ2-7; tentatively, D is TRBD2 (5 bases). CDR1 is DFQATT and CDR2 is SNEGSKA in the germline V gene (reference sequence). Trimming removed 0 bases at V and 5 bases at J, with 17 bases between. The CDR3 is made up of 15 amino acids.

This rearrangement joins TRBV5-1 to TRBJ1-1; D call uncertain. This CDR3 has 13 residues. Between the trimmed V and J ends, which lost 5 bases and 5 bases, there was a span of 13 bases. Germline V gene lookup returns CDR1 SGHRS and CDR2 YFSETQ. The CDR3 sequence: CASRREGGTEAFF. The CDR3 DNA reads as TGCGCCAGCAGGAGGGAGGGTGGGACTGAAGCTTTCTTT.

This clonotype has at least ten counts. The V gene is TRBV7-9, the J gene TRBJ1-1, with 7 bases matching TRBD1. V lost 4 bases and J lost 4; bases outside the gene matches: 6. Germline V CDR1 and CDR2: SEHNR, FQNEAQ (reference sequence). This CDR3 spans 14 amino acids. CDR3 sequence (DNA): TGTGCCAGCAGCTGGGAGGGGGCAGGCACTGAAGCTTTCTTT. It yields the protein CASSWEGAGTEAFF. The whole variable domain, filled in from reference TRBV7-9 and TRBJ1-1, reads DTGVSQNPRHKITKRGQNVTFRCDPISEHNRLYWYRQTLGQGPEFLTYFQNEAQLEKSRLLSDRFSAERPKGSFSTLEIQRTEQGDSAMYLCASSWEGAGTEAFFGQGTRLTVV.

This clonotype appeared once. The chain employs TRBV10-2 and TRBJ1-5, with unresolved D. V lost 5 bases to trimming and J lost 3 bases, with 5 bases between them. The germline V gene has CDR1 WSHSY and CDR2 SAAADI. This CDR3 comprises 12 residues. CDR3 coding DNA: TGCGCCAGCAGTTACACCAATCAGCCCCAGCATTTT. Translation: CASSYTNQPQHF.

This clonotype was counted ten times or more. The chain joins TRBV6-1 to TRBJ2-1; 10 bases fit TRBD2. CDR1 is MNHNS, CDR2 SASEGT, per germline. The J segment lost 4 bases and the V segment lost 2 bases, leaving 5 bases of the junction unmatched. The CDR3 has 16 amino acids. CDR3 sequence: CASSELSGGVYNEQFF. CDR3 DNA sequence: TGTGCCAGCAGTGAACTCAGCGGGGGGGTATACAATGAGCAGTTCTTC.

This clonotype was detected once. The gene calls are TRBV2 and TRBJ2-7, with 7 positions matching TRBD2. The V segment lost 10 bases and the J segment 5 bases; nucleotides outside the gene matches: 8. Germline V gene sequence: CDR1 SNHLY, CDR2 FYNNEI. The CDR3 consists of 12 residues. The CDR3 protein is CATRAGVDEQYF. CDR3 sequence (DNA): TGTGCCACTAGGGCGGGGGTGGACGAGCAGTACTTC.

V gene TRBV2 combines with J gene TRBJ2-2; 7 nucleotides line up with TRBD2. CDR1 SNHLY and CDR2 FYNNEI come from the germline V gene. There are 15 residues in the CDR3. J was trimmed by 0 bases and V by 5 bases; bases with no gene match: 3. This CDR3 reads CASSKSGANTGELFF. DNA for the CDR3: TGTGCCAGCAGTAAAAGCGGGGCGAACACCGGGGAGCTGTTTTTT.

The chain joins TRBV29-1 to TRBJ2-1, with 9 bases matching TRBD2. The CDR3 consists of 13 residues. The V and J ends lost 6 bases and 5 bases, in that order; junction bases with no gene match: 5. The V gene's germline CDR1 is SQVTM and CDR2 ANQGSEA. The CDR3 sequence is CSVAGGYDNEQFF. DNA for the CDR3: TGCAGCGTAGCGGGGGGCTACGACAATGAGCAGTTCTTC.

In its sample, this clonotype was seen a few times. V and J are TRBV10-3 and TRBJ2-1, with a possible D match to TRBD1 (6 bases). Trimming removed 3 bases at V and 0 bases at J, with 15 bases between. Germline V CDR1 and CDR2: ENHRY, SYGVKD. The CDR3 length is 17 residues. In DNA form, the CDR3 reads TGTGCCATCAGTGAACCGGGACAAACCCTCTCCTACAATGAGCAGTTCTTC. This codes for CAISEPGQTLSYNEQFF.

This clonotype was observed a few times. The V gene is TRBV28, the J gene TRBJ1-4; D is uncertain. Germline V CDR1 and CDR2: MDHEN, SYDVKM. Trimming stripped 5 bases from V and 3 bases from J, with 10 bases between. This CDR3 spans 14 amino acids. This CDR3 is CASSLSRANEKLFF. In DNA form, the CDR3 reads TGTGCCAGCAGTCTTTCGAGGGCTAATGAAAAACTGTTTTTT.